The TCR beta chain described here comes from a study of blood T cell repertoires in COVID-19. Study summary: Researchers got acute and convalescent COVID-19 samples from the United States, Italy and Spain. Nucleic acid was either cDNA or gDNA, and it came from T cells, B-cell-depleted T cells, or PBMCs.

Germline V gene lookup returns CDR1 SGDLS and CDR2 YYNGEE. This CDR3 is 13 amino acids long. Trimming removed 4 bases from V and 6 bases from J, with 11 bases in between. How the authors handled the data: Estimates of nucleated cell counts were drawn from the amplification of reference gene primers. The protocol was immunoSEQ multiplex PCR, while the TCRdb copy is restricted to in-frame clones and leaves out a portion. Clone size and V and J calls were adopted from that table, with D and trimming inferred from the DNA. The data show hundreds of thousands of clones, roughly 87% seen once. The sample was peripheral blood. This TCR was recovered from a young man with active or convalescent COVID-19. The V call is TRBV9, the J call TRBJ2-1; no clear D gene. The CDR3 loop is CASSPQDINEQFF. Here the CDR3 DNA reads TGTGCCAGCAGCCCCCAAGACATCAATGAGCAGTTCTTC.